The T cell receptor (beta chain) under discussion was sequenced for a study of regulatory T cells in long-lasting Graves disease. This clonotype was counted many times. To make TCR beta libraries, researchers used iRepertoire HTBI primers and Arm-PCR of CDR3 regions. MiXCR was run by TCRdb on the multiplex PCR reads, yielding one entry per CDR3 protein. Of a few hundred thousand distinct CDR3 sequences in the sample, approximately 15% are singletons; the top ten hold 8% to 10%. The CDR3 loop spans 14 amino acids. V was clipped by 7 bases and J by 5 bases, with 17 bases between them. Per germline, CDR1 LNHDA and CDR2 SQIVND (reference sequence). The time point was: newly diagnosed GD, antithyroid drugs for less than 3 months. Generation of the TCR library employed RNA extracted from PBMCs. The sample was also linked to a second study, of T cells in Graves' hyperthyroidism and ophthalmopathy. That source adds: Newly diagnosed patients aged 18 to 65 had hyperthyroidism of under 2 months' duration. With the HTBI primer set, the TCR CDR3 went through a first round of RT-PCR.

This rearrangement joins TRBV19 to TRBJ2-5, with D maybe TRBD2 (7 bases). This receptor was taken from a man aged 30 to 45 with Graves disease. The sequences come from peripheral blood mononuclear cells (PBMCs), collected at new diagnosis, from a patient treated with antithyroid drugs. CDR3 bases: TGTGCCAGTACCTCGGGGGGCGGAAGTGAGACCCAGTACTTC. It codes for CASTSGGGSETQYF. Full variable domain (missing parts from reference TRBV19 and TRBJ2-5): DGGITQSPKYLFRKEGQNVTLSCEQNLNHDAMYWYRQDPGQGLRLIYYSQIVNDFQKGDIAEGYSVSREKKESFPLTVTSAQKNPTAFYLCASTSGGGSETQYFGPGTRLLVL.